This TCR beta chain was sequenced in a study of T-cell reconstitution after alpha-beta-depleted transplantation in children. The CDR3 sequence is 13 residues long. Germline values: CDR1 DFQATT, CDR2 SNEGSKA (reference sequence). The trim removed 6 bases at V and 11 bases at J, leaving 9 bases unmatched. This clonotype was detected only a few times. The TCRbeta library incorporated unique molecular identifiers. TCRdb ran MiXCR on the PCR reads and lists one entry per CDR3 protein. The sample carries about 250,000 distinct CDR3 sequences, about 24% recorded once. The J gene is TRBJ2-1, the V gene TRBV20-1, with TRBD2 matching over 11 bases. The sample in question was PBMCs, mostly from graft donor cells, obtained 360 days after TCRalphabeta/CD19-depleted stem cell transplant. The TCR originated in a female patient between 2 and 15 years old who had a stem cell transplant for congenital amegakaryocytic thrombocytopenia, so the T cells may come from the graft donor. The CDR3 DNA follows: TGCAGTGCCACACTAGCGGGAGAACGGCAGCAGTTCTTC. This encodes CSATLAGERQQFF.